The 8 T cell receptor beta chains presented below share a single source sample, sequenced in a study of blood T cell repertoires in COVID-19. Sequencing was performed with immunoSEQ multiplex PCR; in TCRdb, only in-frame clones are kept and a portion is missing. The table records 240,000 or so clones, roughly 88% of them present only once. Sequencing input: peripheral blood. These receptors were collected from a woman between 25 and 40 years old with acute or convalescent COVID-19.

This clone was observed once. The rearrangement joins TRBV2 to TRBJ1-3, with D hard to call. The ends were cut back, 0 bases at V and 0 bases at J, with 12 bases in the middle. Germline CDR1 is SNHLY and CDR2 is FYNNEI. The CDR3 has 17 residues. This chain's CDR3 is CASSEALRLISGNTIYF. The CDR3 DNA is TGTGCCAGCAGTGAAGCGCTTCGACTGATCTCTGGAAACACCATATATTTT.

This clone was seen a few times. The chain links TRBV27 to TRBJ2-7; 7 nucleotides agree with TRBD2. The CDR3 totals 16 residues. In germline, CDR1 is MNHEY, CDR2 SMNVEV (reference sequence). Trimming at V came to 1 base and at J to 0 bases, leaving 6 bases not matched to a gene. The CDR3 nucleotides read TGTGCCAGCAGTTTATTCCCTCGCGGGAGCTCCTACGAGCAGTACTTC. It encodes CASSLFPRGSSYEQYF.

The genes are TRBV14 and TRBJ2-4; 11 bases line up with TRBD2. The CDR3 has 17 residues. V lost 1 base to trimming and J lost 0 bases; unmatched junction nucleotides: 2. Germline V gene sequence: CDR1 SGHDN, CDR2 FVKESK. CDR3 region: CASSQGLAGLAKNIQYF. The CDR3 DNA sequence: TGTGCCAGCAGCCAAGGACTAGCGGGGCTAGCCAAAAACATTCAGTACTTC. The full variable domain, in which reference TRBV14 and TRBJ2-4 provide the parts outside the CDR3, is EAGVTQFPSHSVIEKGQTVTLRCDPISGHDNLYWYRRVMGKEIKFLLHFVKESKQDESGMPNNRFLAERTGGTYSTLKVQPAELEDSGVYFCASSQGLAGLAKNIQYFGAGTRLSVL.

Remarks on this clone: Other DNA sequences within the sample encode an identical CDR3. The chain joins TRBV6-5 to TRBJ1-1; the D gene is possibly TRBD1 (6 bases). Looked up from germline, CDR1 is MNHEY and CDR2 is SVGAGI. The V end lost 1 base, the J end lost 4 bases, and 7 bases lay between the germline ends. This CDR3 is built from 13 residues. CDR3: CASSYLGGTEAFF. The CDR3 nucleotides are TGTGCCAGCAGTTACTTAGGGGGCACTGAAGCTTTCTTT.

The chain employs TRBV7-2 and TRBJ2-1, with 8 bases aligning to TRBD2. The V gene end was trimmed by 5 bases and the J gene end by 0 bases; junction bases not matched to a gene: 6. The CDR3 covers 16 residues. The germline V gene encodes CDR1 SGHTA and CDR2 FQGNSA. CDR3 sequence: CASSLKSGSSYNEQFF. The CDR3 nucleotides are TGTGCCAGCAGCCTAAAGAGCGGGAGCTCCTACAATGAGCAGTTCTTC. Full variable domain (remainder filled in from reference TRBV7-2 and TRBJ2-1): GAGVSQSPSNKVTEKGKDVELRCDPISGHTALYWYRQSLGQGLEFLIYFQGNSAPDKSGLPSDRFSAERTGGSVSTLTIQRTQQEDSAVYLCASSLKSGSSYNEQFFGPGTRLTVL.

This clone was counted a single time. This chain links TRBV5-1 with TRBJ2-4; D is possibly TRBD2 (6 bases). CDR3 size: 14 residues. V was clipped by 4 bases and J by 0 bases, with 8 bases between them. Germline V CDR1 and CDR2: SGHRS, YFSETQ. The CDR3 nucleotides read TGCGCCAGCAGCGCGGGACTAGCCAAAAACATTCAGTACTTC. Amino acids: CASSAGLAKNIQYF.

CDR3 in amino acids: CASSEAQGREVTQYF. The CDR3 DNA reads TGTGCCAGCAGTGAAGCGCAGGGCAGGGAAGTGACCCAGTACTTC. This chain joins TRBV2 and TRBJ2-5, with D possibly matching TRBD1 (5 bases). Germline V CDR1 and CDR2: SNHLY, FYNNEI. Between the trimmed V and J ends, which lost 0 bases and 7 bases, there was a span of 15 bases. The CDR3 is made up of 15 amino acids.

The rearrangement joins TRBV4-3 to TRBJ2-7; 8 bases line up with TRBD1. CDR1 LGHNA and CDR2 YSLEER come from the germline V gene. Trimming removed 0 bases from V and 3 bases from J; junction bases left unmatched: 10. This CDR3 has 17 residues. The CDR3 bases are TGCGCCAGCAGCCAAGACGGACAGGGTCCCCAATACTACGAGCAGTACTTC. It yields the protein CASSQDGQGPQYYEQYF.